These T cell receptor beta chains were read from a single sample in a study of cytomegalovirus exposure and HLA in healthy donors. Profiling relied on immunoSEQ multiplex PCR, and the TCRdb table lists in-frame clones only, not all of them. The data contain more than 85,000 clones, around 75% of them singletons. The sequenced material came from PBMCs. The receptors shown here come from a man aged 30 to 39 in good health and CMV-seronegative. Each CDR3 is given with its conserved first and last residue. Each record gives: clone size, V gene, J gene, CDR3 protein. For some rows the clone size is stated as once, few or many, or as a class when expanded; others skip it.

>.|TRBV19|TRBJ2-1
CASRIASSSYNEQFF
>.|TRBV5-1|TRBJ2-6
CASQGDGANVLTF
>.|TRBV7-2|TRBJ1-4
CASSSTGQSELFF
>many|TRBV6-1|TRBJ1-2
CASSGTANYGYTF
>.|TRBV28|TRBJ1-2
CASSFGGEGHGGYTF
>few|TRBV28|TRBJ1-1
CASSLYTMNTEAFF
>.|TRBV5-1|TRBJ2-3
CASSPGHRESFTDTQYF
>many|TRBV6-5|TRBJ1-4
CASSGGQGGEKLFF
>.|TRBV29-1|TRBJ1-1
CSADTAGGTTEAFF
>.|TRBV9|TRBJ1-1
CASSASTNTEAFF
>once|TRBV21-1|TRBJ1-1
CASSKEQDRGPRINTEAFF
>.|TRBV27|TRBJ2-1
CASSLLASYNEQFF
>.|TRBV27|TRBJ2-1
CASSLGGTGVGEQFF
>.|TRBV19|TRBJ1-4
CASRMRQGHNEKLFF
>many|TRBV6-5|TRBJ1-1
CASSYSPSGGNTEAFF
>.|TRBV5-6|TRBJ1-5
CASSLGQSNQPQHF
>once|TRBV15|TRBJ2-1
CATSRSMKAMEFF
>.|TRBV5-6|TRBJ1-1
CASSLVRGLGTEAFF
>.|TRBV12-5|TRBJ1-2
CASGETGSDYTF
>few|TRBV7-9|TRBJ1-2
CASSPAAGGSYGYTF
>once|TRBV10-3|TRBJ1-5
CAIAGSRNQPQHF
>.|TRBV5-5|TRBJ1-1
CASRMSEVNTEAFF
>once|TRBV21-1|TRBJ2-7
CASSKPYRSSSYEQYF
>.|TRBV5-1|TRBJ1-2
CASSFQGSSYGYTF
>.|TRBV7-3|TRBJ2-5
CASSAGMTGGETQYF
>once|TRBV11-1|TRBJ2-1
CASSPIASTYNEQFF